The following is a TCR beta chain sequence with its context. This sample stems from a study of patients and donors after allogeneic stem cell transplantation. Trimming removed 8 bases at V and 6 bases at J, with 20 bases between. CDR3 length equals 15 residues. TCRdb independently ran MiXCR on the RT-PCR reads; one entry per CDR3 protein. The sample yields 900,000 to 1,000,000 distinct CDR3 sequences, 15% to 20% seen once. Source material: blood, either unsorted or a sorted T cell fraction (not recorded which). The chain uses TRBV12-3 or TRBV12-4 and TRBJ2-1, with D maybe TRBD2 (6 bases). The sequence was collected from a human donor who was either an allogeneic HSCT recipient or a stem cell or donor lymphocyte infusion donor (not recorded which). It is not recorded whose cells these are; they may come from a transplant donor. CDR3 sequence: CASVAPGLQPNEQFF. Written as DNA, the CDR3 is TGTGCCAGCGTCGCCCCGGGACTCCAACCCAATGAGCAGTTCTTC.